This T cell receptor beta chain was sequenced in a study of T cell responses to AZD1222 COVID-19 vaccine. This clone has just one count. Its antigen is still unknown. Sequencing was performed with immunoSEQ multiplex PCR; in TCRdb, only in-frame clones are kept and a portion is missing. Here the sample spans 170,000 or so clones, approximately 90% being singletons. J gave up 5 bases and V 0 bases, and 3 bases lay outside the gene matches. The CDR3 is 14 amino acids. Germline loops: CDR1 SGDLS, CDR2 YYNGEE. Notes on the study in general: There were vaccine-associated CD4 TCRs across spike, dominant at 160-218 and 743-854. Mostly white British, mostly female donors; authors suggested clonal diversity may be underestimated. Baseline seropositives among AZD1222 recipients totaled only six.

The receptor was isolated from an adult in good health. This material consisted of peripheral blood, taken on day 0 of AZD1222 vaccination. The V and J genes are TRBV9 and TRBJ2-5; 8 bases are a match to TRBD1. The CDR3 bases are TGTGCCAGCAGCGTAGGGGGACAGGTGGAGACCCAGTACTTC. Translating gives CASSVGGQVETQYF.